This record looks at one TCR beta chain sequence and its context. This clonotype occurred many times. No cognate antigen has been identified for it. Base quality data are lacking; no much larger clone is found one base away. This sample was taken from a study of T cell repertoires in cytomegalovirus infection (dated by TCRdb to 2018 to 2020). Study-level background: Peptide stimulations targeted recently identified HLA-C-restricted CMV epitopes, whose presentation resists viral immunomodulation, together with well-studied HLA-B-restricted epitopes. Donor HLA type was relevant to the analysis, because carriage of CMV infection together with the matching HLA type was indicated by public TCR beta signatures.

The treatment or condition label of this sample denotes: in vitro stimulation with specific CMV peptide epitopes to enrich CMV-specific T cells. TCRdb lists the instrument as Illumina HiSeq 1500. TCRdb redid the processing of the public reads, applying fastp at Q25 and MiXCR, and retained in-frame beta chains. Entries are consolidated by CDR3 protein sequence, retaining the most common genes and DNA. Recorded for this sample are around 49,000 distinct CDR3 sequences; 15% to 25% of them occurred a single time. 26% of the sample rests with the top ten. Study-level results and caveats: Carriers of CMV infection plus the relevant HLA type were discriminated by the cumulative frequency of public TCR beta family members in the study cohort and in an independent roughly 320-donor cohort. The ex vivo response was dominated by HLA-C-restricted CMV-specific TCR beta clonotypes, which also provided the single most frequent clonotype in two of eight donors.

The germline V gene (reference sequence) provides CDR1 DFQATT and CDR2 SNEGSKA. Trimming removed 5 bases from V and 3 bases from J, leaving 10 bases between the germline ends. The CDR3 sequence holds 12 residues, the cysteine and phenylalanine included. Only the CDR3 DNA stays, 36 bases, in frame from base 1. This sample comprised CD8+ T cells from cultured PBMCs, obtained from culture after CMV antigen stimulation. This sequence was found in a human donor in good health (CMV status not recorded). Some clones in this sample may be carry-over from other donors' samples. The sequence is built from TRBV20-1 and TRBJ1-1, with no D gene named confidently. This receptor has the CDR3 CSAFPWDTEAFF. The nucleotide sequence reads TGCAGTGCTTTCCCCTGGGACACTGAAGCTTTCTTT.